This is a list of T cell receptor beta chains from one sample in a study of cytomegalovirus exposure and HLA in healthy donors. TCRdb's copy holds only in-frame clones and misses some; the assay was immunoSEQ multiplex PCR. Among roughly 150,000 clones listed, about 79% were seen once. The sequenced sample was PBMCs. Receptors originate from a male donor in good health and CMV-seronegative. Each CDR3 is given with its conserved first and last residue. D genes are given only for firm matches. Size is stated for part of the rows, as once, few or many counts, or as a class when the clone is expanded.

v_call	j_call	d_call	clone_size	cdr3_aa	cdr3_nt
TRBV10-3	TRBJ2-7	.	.	CAISNRDTVSYEQYF	TGTGCCATCAGTAACCGGGACACCGTCTCCTACGAGCAGTACTTC
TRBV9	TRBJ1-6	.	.	CASSVDPDPRNSPLHF	TGTGCCAGCAGCGTAGACCCAGACCCGCGGAATTCACCCCTCCACTTT
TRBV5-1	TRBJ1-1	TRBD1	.	CASSSQGQGATEAFF	TGCGCCAGCAGCTCGCAAGGACAGGGGGCCACTGAAGCTTTCTTT
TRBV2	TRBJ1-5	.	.	CASSDPPQPQHF	TGTGCCAGCAGTGATCCCCCACAGCCCCAGCATTTT
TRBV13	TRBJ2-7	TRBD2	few	CASSYRGGLNEQYF	TGTGCCAGCAGCTACCGCGGGGGGCTAAACGAGCAGTACTTC
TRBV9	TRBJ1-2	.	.	CASSVRVNYGYTF	TGTGCCAGCAGCGTACGCGTTAACTATGGCTACACCTTC
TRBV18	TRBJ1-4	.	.	CASSPTATNEKLFF	TGTGCCAGCTCACCGACAGCAACTAATGAAAAACTGTTTTTT
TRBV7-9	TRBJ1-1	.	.	CASSLGGRSAFF	TGTGCCAGCAGCTTAGGAGGGCGGTCTGCTTTCTTT
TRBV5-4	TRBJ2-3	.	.	CASSPASADTDTQYF	TGTGCCAGCAGCCCGGCTAGCGCAGACACAGATACGCAGTATTTT
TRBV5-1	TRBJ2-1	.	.	CASTGGYNEQFF	TGCGCCAGCACAGGAGGGTACAATGAGCAGTTCTTC
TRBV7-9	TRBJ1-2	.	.	CASSREGPGYGYTF	TGTGCCAGCAGCCGGGAGGGCCCAGGCTATGGCTACACCTTC
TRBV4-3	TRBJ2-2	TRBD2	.	CASSQGPGLGAGELFF	TGCGCCAGCAGCCAAGGCCCGGGACTAGGCGCCGGGGAGCTGTTTTTT
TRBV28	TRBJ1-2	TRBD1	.	CASSVPRGHSYGYTF	TGTGCCAGCAGTGTTCCCAGGGGGCACAGCTATGGCTACACCTTC
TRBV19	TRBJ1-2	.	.	CASSTDMSTGYTF	TGTGCCAGTAGTACGGACATGTCAACGGGCTACACCTTC
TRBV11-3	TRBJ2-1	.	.	CASSGPRPNNEQFF	TGTGCCAGCAGCGGGCCTCGTCCTAACAATGAGCAGTTCTTC
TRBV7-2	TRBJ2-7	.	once	CASSLVGGDRYEQYF	TGTGCCAGCAGCTTAGTTGGGGGAGACAGGTACGAGCAGTACTTC
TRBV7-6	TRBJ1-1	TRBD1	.	CASSEDRGPSLGTEAFF	TGTGCCAGCAGCGAAGACAGGGGCCCCTCTTTGGGAACTGAAGCTTTCTTT
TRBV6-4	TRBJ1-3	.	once	CASSDSVQEKTYSGNTIYF	TGTGCCAGCAGTGACTCGGTCCAGGAAAAAACCTACTCTGGAAACACCATATATTTT
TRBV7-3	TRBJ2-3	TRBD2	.	CASSPQRLAGVTDTQYF	TGTGCCAGCAGCCCCCAAAGACTAGCGGGGGTCACAGATACGCAGTATTTT
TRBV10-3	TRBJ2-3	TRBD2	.	CAISTSTSGGITDTQYF	TGTGCCATCAGTACCTCGACTAGCGGGGGGATCACAGATACGCAGTATTTT
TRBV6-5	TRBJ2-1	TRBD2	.	CASSRAGGNEQFF	TGTGCCAGCAGTCGAGCGGGAGGGAATGAGCAGTTCTTC
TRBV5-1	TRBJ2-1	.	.	CASSLEVAANEQFF	TGCGCCAGCAGCTTGGAGGTAGCGGCCAATGAGCAGTTCTTC
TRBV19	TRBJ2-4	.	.	CASTKAGYVIQYF	TGTGCCAGTACTAAGGCAGGGTACGTCATTCAGTACTTC
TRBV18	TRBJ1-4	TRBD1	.	CASSPLGTGYEKLFF	TGTGCCAGCTCACCTCTCGGGACAGGGTACGAAAAACTGTTTTTT
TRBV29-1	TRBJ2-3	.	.	CSVPPGGLSTDTQYF	TGCAGCGTGCCCCCTGGCGGACTTAGCACAGATACGCAGTATTTT
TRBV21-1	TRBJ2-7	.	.	CASSSGGGGGCYEQYF	TGTGCCAGCAGCTCGGGGGGCGGCGGGGGATGCTACGAGCAGTACTTC